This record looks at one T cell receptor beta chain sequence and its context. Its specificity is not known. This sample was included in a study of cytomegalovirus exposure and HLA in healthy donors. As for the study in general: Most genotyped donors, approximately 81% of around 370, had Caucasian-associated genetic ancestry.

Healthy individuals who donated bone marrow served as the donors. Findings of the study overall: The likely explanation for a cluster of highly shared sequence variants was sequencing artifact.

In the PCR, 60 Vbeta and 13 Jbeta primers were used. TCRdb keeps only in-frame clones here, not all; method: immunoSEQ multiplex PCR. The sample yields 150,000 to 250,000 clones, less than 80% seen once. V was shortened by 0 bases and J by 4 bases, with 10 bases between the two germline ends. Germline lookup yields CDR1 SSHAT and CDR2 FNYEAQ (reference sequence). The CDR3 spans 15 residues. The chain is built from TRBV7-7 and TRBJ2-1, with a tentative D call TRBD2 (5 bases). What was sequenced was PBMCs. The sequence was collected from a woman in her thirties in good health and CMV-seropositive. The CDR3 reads CASSLALSGYNEQFF. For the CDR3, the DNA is TGTGCCAGCAGCTTAGCGCTGAGCGGTTACAATGAGCAGTTCTTC.